This TCR beta chain was captured in a study of tumor-infiltrating lymphocytes in localized non-small cell lung cancer. Turning to the study itself: Each patient gave resected tumor and non-adjacent uninvolved lung tissue.

The CDR3 has 11 residues. From germline, CDR1 is SNHLY and CDR2 FYNNEI. The V gene lost 5 bases and the J gene lost 5 bases, with 3 bases spanning the gap. Whole-study results and caveats: TCR sequencing covered a subset of patients with enough tissue. Each assay used a separate piece of the same tissue.

The repertoire was sequenced with immunoSEQ multiplex PCR; TCRdb's copy has only in-frame clones and lacks some. The sample includes about 15,000 clones, more than 70% of them seen just once. Concerning this clone: Its target is not known.

Sequenced: uninvolved lung tissue not adjacent to the tumor. The origin of this receptor is a human donor with non-small cell lung cancer. The V call is TRBV2, the J call TRBJ1-4, with D unclear. CDR3 residues: CASSKNEKLFF. As DNA, the CDR3 is TGTGCCAGCAGTAAGAATGAAAAACTGTTTTTT.